This TCR beta chain was identified during a study of tumor-infiltrating lymphocytes in primary liver carcinoma. Study-level background: Each of the samples returned roughly 3.65 to 7.13 million productive TCRbeta reads (a yield similar across tissue types). Whole-study findings and limits: Tumor top-250-clone fractions significantly exceeded those of blood (p = 0.039).

Germline V CDR1 and CDR2: SQVTM, ANQGSEA. V lost 5 bases, J lost 0 bases, and 6 bases lay in between. The CDR3 totals 12 residues. Starting material for RNA and DNA co-extraction consisted of 20-30 mg of unsorted bulk tissue. Resecting the tumor surgically was how the patients' primary liver carcinoma was treated. Each sampled tumor had five separate regions taken from it. This clonotype was seen only a few times. Its antigen is not known. Total RNA (approximately 500 ng) served as template for TCR beta cDNA synthesis primed by a constant-region primer. It was through three nested multiplex PCR rounds of slightly modified ARM-PCR that TCR beta libraries arose. Amplification in the first two PCR rounds was performed using TRBV1-TRBV30 forward primers and a C-beta reverse primer for around 9 cycles each. One entry per CDR3 protein, called by TCRdb with MiXCR from the multiplex PCR reads. In the table there are about 21,000 distinct CDR3 sequences, almost 80% of which are singletons.

The V gene is TRBV29-1, the J gene TRBJ2-3, with D hard to call. The sample consisted of liver tumor tissue from sampling region 1. Noted subset: tumor region T1, superior pole. This TCR derives from a woman younger than 45 with primary liver carcinoma and hepatitis B virus infection. The CDR3 region has the DNA TGCAGCGTTACCCCCAGCACAGATACGCAGTATTTT. This encodes CSVTPSTDTQYF.